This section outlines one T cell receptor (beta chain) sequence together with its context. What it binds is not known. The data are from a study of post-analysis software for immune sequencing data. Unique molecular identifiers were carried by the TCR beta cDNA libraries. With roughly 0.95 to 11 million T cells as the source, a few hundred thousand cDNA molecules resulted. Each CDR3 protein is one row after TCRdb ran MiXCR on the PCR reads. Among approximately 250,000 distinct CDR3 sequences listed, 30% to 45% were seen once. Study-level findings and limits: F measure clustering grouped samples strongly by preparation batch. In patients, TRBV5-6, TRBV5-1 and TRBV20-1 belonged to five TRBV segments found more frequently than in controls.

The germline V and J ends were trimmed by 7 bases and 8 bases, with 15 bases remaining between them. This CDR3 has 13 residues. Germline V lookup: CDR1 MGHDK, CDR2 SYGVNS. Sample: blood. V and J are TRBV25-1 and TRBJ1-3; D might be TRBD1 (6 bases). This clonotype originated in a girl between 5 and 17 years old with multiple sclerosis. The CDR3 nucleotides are TGTGCCAGCACCGGCGGGGGCATTGACACCATATATTTT. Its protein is CASTGGGIDTIYF.